This T cell receptor (beta chain) came from a study of T cell repertoires in cytomegalovirus infection. With respect to this clonotype: Its matching antigen is unknown.

MiXCR, applied by TCRdb to the reads, yields one record per CDR3 protein. The sample contains approximately 730,000 distinct CDR3 sequences, under 35% of which appear only once. Germline values: CDR1 MNHEY, CDR2 SMNVEV (reference sequence). CDR3 length: 13 residues. J was trimmed by 3 bases and V by 6 bases; bases with no gene match: 3. This sequence joins TRBV27 and TRBJ2-3; TRBD2 agrees at 7 bases. The starting material was cultured CD8+ T cells from PBMCs, obtained from culture after CMV antigen stimulation. This receptor was taken from a human donor in good health (CMV status not recorded). Some clones in this sample may be carry-over from other donors' samples. CDR3 nucleotides: TGTGCCAGCAGGGGGGGGTGGACAGATACGCAGTATTTT. Residues: CASRGGWTDTQYF.